A selection of T cell receptor beta chains follows, all from one sample in a study of identical twins. TCRdb recomputed calls from the 5' RACE reads with MiXCR, one row per CDR3 protein. This sample has approximately 490,000 distinct CDR3 sequences, with about a fifth found just once. These sequences were also reported in another study, on yellow fever vaccine responses in identical twins.

Material for sequencing was CD4+ T cells sorted from blood. The receptor set was obtained from a woman between 18 and 29 years old in good health. CDR3s include the opening cysteine and the closing phenylalanine or tryptophan. The size entry is marked missing in some rows and otherwise reads once, few, many or a size class.

v_gene: TRBV10-3
abundance: .
j_gene: TRBJ1-5
CDR3aa: CAISPGQDRVNQPQHF

v_gene: TRBV7-9
abundance: .
j_gene: TRBJ1-1
CDR3aa: CASSFLQALLKAEAFF

v_gene: TRBV11-2
abundance: .
j_gene: TRBJ2-5
CDR3aa: CASSLEWAGIGETQYF

v_gene: TRBV10-3
abundance: .
j_gene: TRBJ1-6
CDR3aa: CAISNLENSPLHF

v_gene: TRBV11-2
abundance: .
j_gene: TRBJ2-5
CDR3aa: CASSSSGGVFQETQYF

v_gene: TRBV25-1
abundance: .
j_gene: TRBJ2-5
CDR3aa: CASSERGAGGRETQYF

v_gene: TRBV12-3/TRBV12-4
abundance: .
j_gene: TRBJ2-7
CDR3aa: CASSLAGGGSYEQYF

v_gene: TRBV12-3/TRBV12-4
abundance: few
j_gene: TRBJ1-6
CDR3aa: CASRFGYNSPLHF

v_gene: TRBV6-1
abundance: .
j_gene: TRBJ2-2
CDR3aa: CASSAGGTGELFF

v_gene: TRBV11-1
abundance: .
j_gene: TRBJ2-3
CDR3aa: CASSPPARSDTQYF

v_gene: TRBV6-1
abundance: .
j_gene: TRBJ2-2
CDR3aa: CASNPDGRPGELFF

v_gene: TRBV4-1
abundance: .
j_gene: TRBJ2-3
CDR3aa: CASSPSSTRGFADTQYF

v_gene: TRBV20-1
abundance: .
j_gene: TRBJ2-7
CDR3aa: CSASPLSGTSGGMVYEQYF

v_gene: TRBV7-2
abundance: few
j_gene: TRBJ2-4
CDR3aa: CASSPTGPKNIQYF

v_gene: TRBV6-5
abundance: .
j_gene: TRBJ1-1
CDR3aa: CASSYSRGGRNTEAFF

v_gene: TRBV12-3/TRBV12-4
abundance: .
j_gene: TRBJ1-4
CDR3aa: CASRPRQGANEKLFF

v_gene: TRBV12-3/TRBV12-4
abundance: few
j_gene: TRBJ2-5
CDR3aa: CASSFGTRTNQETQYF

v_gene: TRBV6-5
abundance: .
j_gene: TRBJ2-7
CDR3aa: CASSYSGKTYEQYF